The next 3 T cell receptor beta chains were all read from a single sample in a study of regulatory T cells in long-lasting Graves disease (dated by TCRdb to the early 2020s). The library was made by multiplex PCR. The sequencer was an Illumina HiSeq 4000. CDR3 regions were amplified by Arm-PCR with iRepertoire HTBI primers to construct TCR beta libraries. TCRdb passed the public sequencing reads through fastp at Q25 and MiXCR, retaining productive beta sequences. Each CDR3 protein gets just one entry, which takes the most common genes and DNA from the rows behind it. The sample includes roughly 450,000 distinct CDR3 sequences, with around 20% observed a single time. About a quarter of the sample goes to the ten largest clones. The label giving this sample's time point can be read as: persistent/refractory GD, antithyroid drugs over 5 years with positive TRAb. For both TCR sequencing and RNA sequencing, RNA was extracted from PBMCs using TRIzol.

The sample in question was peripheral blood mononuclear cells (PBMCs), obtained when the disease was refractory, from a patient treated with antithyroid drugs. The source of these receptors is a female donor with Graves disease.

The chain has TRBV29-1 and TRBJ2-7; tentatively, D is TRBD2 (7 bases). Trimming cost V 6 bases and J 3 bases, with 12 bases left between them. The germline gives CDR1 SQVTM, CDR2 ANQGSEA. The length of the CDR3 is 12 residues. As DNA, the CDR3 is TGCAGCGTGGGAGGGGGGAGCTACGAGCAGTACTTC. This translates into CSVGGGSYEQYF.

Comments on this clonotype: A much bigger clone sits one base away, suggesting this may be a read error. V usage is TRBV6-2 or TRBV6-3 and J usage is TRBJ2-7; 11 positions match TRBD2. Germline CDR1 and CDR2: MNHEY and SVGEGT. V shed 6 bases and J 0 bases; nucleotides not matched to a gene: 7. The CDR3 sequence is 16 residues long. The CDR3 loop is CASRITGTSGSYEQYF. Written as DNA, the CDR3 is TGTGCCAGCAGAATAACCGGGACTAGCGGCTCCTACGAGCAGTACTTC.

This clonotype showed up many times. The V and J genes are TRBV5-1 and TRBJ1-1, with TRBD1 matching over 7 bases. Per germline, CDR1 SGHRS and CDR2 YFSETQ. The CDR3 sequence is 15 residues long. The junction had 14 bases not matched to a gene; V was cut back by 4 bases and J by 8 bases. The CDR3 coding sequence is TGCGCCAGCAGCGGGTACAGGGGTCTACGTGCGGAAGCTTTCTTT. Amino acid sequence: CASSGYRGLRAEAFF.